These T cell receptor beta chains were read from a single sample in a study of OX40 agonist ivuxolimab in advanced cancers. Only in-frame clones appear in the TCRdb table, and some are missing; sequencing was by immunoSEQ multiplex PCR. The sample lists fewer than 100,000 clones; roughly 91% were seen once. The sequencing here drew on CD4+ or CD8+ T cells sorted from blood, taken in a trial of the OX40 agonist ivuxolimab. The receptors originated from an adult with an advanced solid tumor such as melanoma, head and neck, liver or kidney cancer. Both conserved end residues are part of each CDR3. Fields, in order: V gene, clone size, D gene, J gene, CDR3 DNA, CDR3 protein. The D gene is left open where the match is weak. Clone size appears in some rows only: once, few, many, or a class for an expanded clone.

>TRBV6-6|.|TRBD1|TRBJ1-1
TGTGCCAGCAGTTCGCGGACAGGTCCTTTCTTT
CASSSRTGPFF
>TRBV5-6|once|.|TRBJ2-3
TGTGCCAGCAGCCCCAGGGGTTATACGCAGTATTTT
CASSPRGYTQYF
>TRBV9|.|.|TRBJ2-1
TGTGCCAGCAGCGTCTCCTTTATCTCCTACAATGAGCAGTTCTTC
CASSVSFISYNEQFF
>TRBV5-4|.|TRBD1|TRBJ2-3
TGTGCCAGCAGCTTGGTAGGCAGGGGGCTTAGCACAGATACGCAGTATTTT
CASSLVGRGLSTDTQYF
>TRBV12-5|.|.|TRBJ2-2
TGTGCTAGTGGTTTGGGAGCCGGGGAGCTGTTTTTT
CASGLGAGELFF
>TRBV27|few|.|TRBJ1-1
TGTGCCAGCAGCTCGACAGCGAACACTGAAGCTTTCTTT
CASSSTANTEAFF
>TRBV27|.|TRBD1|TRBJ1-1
TGTGCCAGCAGTTTACCGGGACAGGGGCAGGGGGGGGCTTTCTTT
CASSLPGQGQGGAFF
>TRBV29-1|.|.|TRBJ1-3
TGCAGCGTTGAATTATGGGGCTCTGGAAACACCATATATTTT
CSVELWGSGNTIYF
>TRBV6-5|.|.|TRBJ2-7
TGTGCCAGCACCCCAGGGACGGCTGTCTGGGAGCAGTACTTC
CASTPGTAVWEQYF
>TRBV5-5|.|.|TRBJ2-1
TGTGCCAGCAGCTTTGTATTGCGGGTCACTGTTAATGAGCAGTTCTTC
CASSFVLRVTVNEQFF
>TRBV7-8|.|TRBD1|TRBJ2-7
TGTGCCAGCAGCGGAGCGACAGGGGGCTCGGGCGAGCAGTACTTC
CASSGATGGSGEQYF
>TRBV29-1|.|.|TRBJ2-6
TGCAGCGTTGTGGGGTCCTCTGGGGCCAACGTCCTGACTTTC
CSVVGSSGANVLTF
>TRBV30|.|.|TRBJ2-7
TGTGCTGGGGGCGGGGCCACCTACGAGCAGTACTTC
CAGGGATYEQYF
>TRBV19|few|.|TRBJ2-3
TGTGCCAGTAGTCTTAACACAGATACGCAGTATTTT
CASSLNTDTQYF
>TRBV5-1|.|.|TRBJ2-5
TGCGCCAGCAGCTTGTTTTTCGAAGAGACCCAGTACTTC
CASSLFFEETQYF
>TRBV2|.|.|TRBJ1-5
TGTGCCAGCACCTGGACAGAGTCTAGCAATCAGCCCCAGCATTTT
CASTWTESSNQPQHF
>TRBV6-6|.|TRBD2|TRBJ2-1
TGTGCCAGCAGTTACTTAGTAGCGGGAGACAATGAGCAGTTCTTC
CASSYLVAGDNEQFF
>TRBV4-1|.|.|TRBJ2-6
TGCGCCAGCAGCCAGCTTGGTGTCTCTGGGGCCAACGTCCTGACTTTC
CASSQLGVSGANVLTF
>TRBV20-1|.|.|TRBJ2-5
TGCAGTGCCCAAAAAGAGGCCCAGTACTTC
CSAQKEAQYF
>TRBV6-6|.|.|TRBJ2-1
TGTGCCAGCAGTTACGCGGGACTCACGGGTGAGCAGTTCTTC
CASSYAGLTGEQFF
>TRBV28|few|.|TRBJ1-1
TGTGCCAGCAGCTCTTCCCGCGACCCGAGACGGTACCTGAACACTGAAGCTTTCTTT
CASSSSRDPRRYLNTEAFF
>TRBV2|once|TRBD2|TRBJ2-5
TGTGCCAGCAGGCGGGGGGCGCAGGAGACCCAGTACTTC
CASRRGAQETQYF
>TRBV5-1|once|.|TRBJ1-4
TGCGCCAGCAGCTTTTTAGGGGCGCCGGATGAAAAACTGTTTTTT
CASSFLGAPDEKLFF
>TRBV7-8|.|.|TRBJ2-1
TGTGCCAGCAGCGGACGGACTGGTGAAACCTACAATGAGCAGTTCTTC
CASSGRTGETYNEQFF
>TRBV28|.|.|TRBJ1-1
TGTGCCAGCCTTAACTGGGTCACTGAAGCTTTCTTT
CASLNWVTEAFF
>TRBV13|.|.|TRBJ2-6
TGTGCCAGCAGCTTAGGGGTTTGGGGAGATGGGGCCAACGTCCTGACTTTC
CASSLGVWGDGANVLTF
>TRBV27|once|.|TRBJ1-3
TGTGCCAGCAGTTTCTCGGGGTCTGGAAACACCATATATTTT
CASSFSGSGNTIYF
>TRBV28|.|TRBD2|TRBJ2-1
TGTGCCGTGAGCGGGAAAGGCAATGAGCAGTTCTTC
CAVSGKGNEQFF
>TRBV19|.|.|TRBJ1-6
TGTGCCAGTAGCCCCTCTGCCGGGACCTCGGACAATTCACCCCTCCACTTT
CASSPSAGTSDNSPLHF
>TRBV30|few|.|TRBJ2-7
TGTGCCTGGAGAAGGGGCACGTACGAGCAGTACTTC
CAWRRGTYEQYF
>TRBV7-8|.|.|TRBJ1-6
TGTGCCAGCAGAACCGGGACCGCGCAAACGGTCCTCCACTTT
CASRTGTAQTVLHF
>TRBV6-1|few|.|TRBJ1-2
TGTGCCAGCAGTGAAGCCGAGACGGATGGCTACACCTTC
CASSEAETDGYTF
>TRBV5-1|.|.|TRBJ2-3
TGCGCCACCACCCCGGGACTCGGTCCGGGAACAGATACGCAGTATTTT
CATTPGLGPGTDTQYF
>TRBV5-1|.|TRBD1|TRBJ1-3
TGCGCCAGCAGCTCGACAGGGGGTATAGAAAACACCATATATTTT
CASSSTGGIENTIYF
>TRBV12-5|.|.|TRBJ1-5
TGTGCTAGTTCGCCAGGGACAATACAGCCCCAGCATTTT
CASSPGTIQPQHF
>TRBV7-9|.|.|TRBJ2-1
TGTGCCAGCAATGCGGCCCCCTACAATGAGCAGTTCTTC
CASNAAPYNEQFF
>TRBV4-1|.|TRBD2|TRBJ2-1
TGCGCCAGCAGCCATGGCGGGAGGCCCGACGAGCAGTTCTTC
CASSHGGRPDEQFF
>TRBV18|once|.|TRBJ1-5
TGTGCCAGCTCAGGCGAGGGCAATCAGCCCCAGCATTTT
CASSGEGNQPQHF
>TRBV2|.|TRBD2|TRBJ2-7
TGTGCCACCGTACCTGGACTAGCGGGTTCCTACGAGCAGTACTTC
CATVPGLAGSYEQYF
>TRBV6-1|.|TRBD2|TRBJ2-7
TGTGCCAGCAGTGAAATGACGGGAGGGCCTTACGAGCAGTACTTC
CASSEMTGGPYEQYF
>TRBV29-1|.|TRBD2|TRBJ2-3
TGCAGCGTTGCGCTAGCGGGAGAAACAGATACGCAGTATTTT
CSVALAGETDTQYF
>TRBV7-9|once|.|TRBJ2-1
TGTGCCAGCAGCCCCCCAGGGGCCCCGTATGAGCAGTTCTTC
CASSPPGAPYEQFF
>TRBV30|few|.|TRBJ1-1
TGTGCCTGGAGTACAGCGAGGAACACTGAAGCTTTCTTT
CAWSTARNTEAFF